Shown below are 11 T cell receptor beta chains from a single sample sequenced in a study of T cell responses to AZD1222 COVID-19 vaccine. Sequenced by immunoSEQ multiplex PCR; TCRdb stores in-frame clones only, minus some. The sample includes 90,000 to 120,000 clones, around 90% of them seen just once. Specimen: peripheral blood, collected on day 0 of AZD1222 vaccination. Source of these receptors: an adult in good health.

The chain joins TRBV27 to TRBJ2-7; 8 bases align to TRBD2. Per the germline V gene, CDR1 is MNHEY and CDR2 is SMNVEV (reference sequence). The CDR3 loop spans 14 amino acids. V gave up 4 bases and J gave up 6 bases; unmatched junction bases: 8. The CDR3 nucleotides are TGTGCCAGCAGTTCTGACAGCGGGGGAGGCGAGCAGTACTTC. The encoded protein is CASSSDSGGGEQYF.

The rearrangement links TRBV7-2 to TRBJ2-1, with D possibly being TRBD2 (6 bases). The CDR3 runs to 16 residues. With 1 base removed from V and 2 bases from J, the gap between germline ends came to 12 bases. The germline V gene encodes CDR1 SGHTA and CDR2 FQGNSA. CDR3 amino acids: CASSLVLGGAYNEQFF. The CDR3 nucleotides are TGTGCCAGCAGCTTAGTTCTAGGCGGGGCCTACAATGAGCAGTTCTTC.

The V gene is TRBV30, the J gene TRBJ1-1; D is perhaps TRBD1 (6 bases). CDR3 size: 13 residues. The germline V gene has CDR1 GTSNPN and CDR2 SVGIG (reference sequence). V lost 3 bases and J lost 8, with 16 bases in between. CDR3 loop: CAWRRYETGEAFF. CDR3 nucleotides: TGTGCCTGGAGGCGGTACGAGACAGGAGAAGCTTTCTTT.

The chain combines TRBV15 with TRBJ1-4, with D maybe TRBD1 (5 bases). Germline CDR1 and CDR2: LNHNV and YYDKDF (reference sequence). Trimming left V 0 bases short and J 8 bases short, with 13 bases between. The CDR3 loop spans 15 amino acids. The CDR3 DNA follows: TGTGCCACCAGCAGAGATCGGGGGTTACGGGAAAAACTGTTTTTT. It encodes CATSRDRGLREKLFF.

The chain recombines TRBV12-3 or TRBV12-4 with TRBJ1-1; D unclear. Trimming took 3 bases from V and 4 from J, leaving 9 bases between them. CDR3 size: 13 residues. The CDR3 DNA reads as TGTGCCAGCAGTTTCGGCTCTGGCACTGAAGCTTTCTTT. Its translation is CASSFGSGTEAFF.

The rearrangement links TRBV14 to TRBJ1-1, with 7 bases matching TRBD1. V dropped 1 base and J dropped 5; count of bases not matched to a gene: 1. Per the germline V gene, CDR1 is SGHDN and CDR2 is FVKESK. This CDR3 is 13 amino acids long. The CDR3 nucleotides are TGTGCCAGCAGCCAAGGACAGGGAACTGAAGCTTTCTTT. Its protein is CASSQGQGTEAFF.

This chain connects TRBV9 to TRBJ1-3; the D is unclear. With 0 bases removed from V and 0 bases from J, the gap between germline ends came to 10 bases. CDR1 is SGDLS and CDR2 is YYNGEE in the germline V gene. This CDR3 has 16 residues. In DNA, the CDR3 is TGTGCCAGCAGCGTAGAGGACGGTAGCTCTGGAAACACCATATATTTT. Amino acid sequence: CASSVEDGSSGNTIYF.

This rearrangement joins TRBV5-4 to TRBJ2-5; maybe TRBD2 (5 bases). The CDR3 is made up of 14 amino acids. V was shortened by 4 bases and J by 0 bases, with 10 bases between the two germline ends. Germline V gene lookup returns CDR1 SGHNT and CDR2 YYREEE (reference sequence). The CDR3 is CASSPRGNQETQYF. The DNA for the CDR3 is TGTGCCAGCAGCCCCCGGGGAAACCAAGAGACCCAGTACTTC.

The rearrangement uses TRBV7-9 and TRBJ2-5; D assignment may be TRBD1 or TRBD2 (6 bases each). The V end was cut by 2 bases, the J end by 4 bases, with 20 bases between. This CDR3 comprises 17 residues. Germline V gene data show CDR1 as SEHNR and CDR2 as FQNEAQ (reference sequence). This CDR3 reads CASSLTHRLGGRETQYF. CDR3 in DNA: TGTGCCAGCAGCTTAACCCACCGGTTGGGGGGCCGAGAGACCCAGTACTTC. The full variable domain, in which reference TRBV7-9 and TRBJ2-5 provide the parts outside the CDR3, is DTGVSQNPRHKITKRGQNVTFRCDPISEHNRLYWYRQTLGQGPEFLTYFQNEAQLEKSRLLSDRFSAERPKGSFSTLEIQRTEQGDSAMYLCASSLTHRLGGRETQYFGPGTRLLVL.

The chain has TRBV30 and TRBJ1-1; D possibly corresponds to TRBD1 (5 bases). From germline, CDR1 is GTSNPN and CDR2 SVGIG (reference sequence). This CDR3 is 14 amino acids long. V was clipped by 0 bases and J by 3 bases, with 11 bases between them. The CDR3 sequence is CAWSVPRDYTEAFF. Here the CDR3 DNA reads TGTGCCTGGAGTGTACCCCGGGACTACACTGAAGCTTTCTTT.

V is TRBV6-2 or TRBV6-3 and J is TRBJ1-1, with 7 nucleotides matching TRBD1. The CDR3 is made up of 14 amino acids. Germline CDR1 MNHEY, CDR2 SVGEGT. V was pared by 6 bases and J by 4 bases, with 8 bases of the junction left unmatched. In DNA, the CDR3 is TGTGCCAGCAGCCAACAGGGGTGGTTCACTGAAGCTTTCTTT. Translated: CASSQQGWFTEAFF.